This T cell receptor (beta chain) was recovered during a study of identical twins. TCRdb redid the calling of the 5' RACE reads with MiXCR, one entry per CDR3 protein. The sample holds roughly 750,000 distinct CDR3 sequences, around 20% seen once. The CDR3 consists of 15 residues. The trim removed 2 bases at V and 9 bases at J, leaving 9 bases unmatched. The germline V gene encodes CDR1 SGDLS and CDR2 YYNGEE. These sequences were also reported in another study, on T cells expressing NK-cell markers.

The V call is TRBV9, the J call TRBJ2-1, with TRBD1 identical over 9 bases. This receptor was identified in a woman aged 18-30 years in good health. The sample was PBMCs. As DNA, the CDR3 is TGTGCCAGCAGCGTCCAGGGACAGGGTATCGTTGAGCAGTTCTTC. This gives the protein CASSVQGQGIVEQFF.